This T cell receptor beta chain was sequenced for a study of resident and recirculating memory T cells in vitiligo. Whole-study context: Shave-biopsy epidermis from lesional and nonlesional skin was sequenced alongside PBMCs.

The V gene end was trimmed by 4 bases and the J gene end by 4 bases; junction bases not matched to a gene: 6. This CDR3 comprises 15 residues. CDR1 is MNHEY and CDR2 is SMNVEV in the germline V gene (reference sequence). Sequencing was performed with immunoSEQ multiplex PCR; in TCRdb, only in-frame clones are kept and a portion is missing. This table holds about 42,000 clones, around 90% found once. The V gene is TRBV27, the J gene TRBJ1-4, with TRBD1 matching over 7 bases. This clonotype was sampled from a male donor with vitiligo. Specimen: blood. The CDR3 sequence: CASSSQGMGNEKLFF. CDR3 nucleotides: TGTGCCAGCAGTTCACAGGGGATGGGTAATGAAAAACTGTTTTTT.